A selection of T cell receptor beta chains follows, all from one sample in a study of T cell repertoires in cytomegalovirus infection. Via MiXCR, TCRdb re-called the reads, giving one row per CDR3 protein. The sample shows about 920,000 distinct CDR3 sequences, approximately 32% of them seen only once. These receptors' targets are unknown. This material consisted of cultured CD8+ T cells from PBMCs, taken from culture after CMV antigen stimulation. The receptors were gathered from a human donor in good health (CMV status not recorded). Some clones in this sample may be carry-over from other donors' samples. Each CDR3 is given with its conserved first and last residue. D genes are given only for firm matches. Size is omitted from some rows. Given values are once, few, many or a class for expanded clones.

CDR3aa | CDR3nt | len | abundance | v_gene | d_gene | j_gene
CASSLAGVGYGYTF | TGTGCCAGCAGTTTAGCAGGGGTCGGCTATGGCTACACCTTC | 14 | - | TRBV12-3/TRBV12-4 | - | TRBJ1-2
CASSRDRTHTGELFF | TGTGCCAGCAGCAGGGACAGAACTCACACCGGGGAGCTGTTTTTT | 15 | - | TRBV6-2/TRBV6-3 | TRBD1 | TRBJ2-2
CASSQDWGSPGDEQFF | TGCGCCAGCAGCCAAGATTGGGGTTCCCCGGGGGATGAGCAGTTCTTC | 16 | - | TRBV4-3 | - | TRBJ2-1
CASSLWGETDTQYF | TGTGCCAGCAGTTTATGGGGGGAGACAGATACGCAGTATTTT | 14 | - | TRBV28 | - | TRBJ2-3
CASSLDRYAEETQYF | TGTGCCAGCAGCTTAGATAGATACGCAGAAGAGACCCAGTACTTC | 15 | - | TRBV7-9 | - | TRBJ2-5
CASSRGGLGVETQYF | TGCGCCAGCAGCCGTGGAGGGCTCGGTGTTGAGACCCAGTACTTC | 15 | many | TRBV4-3 | - | TRBJ2-5
CASSLEQILYNNSPLHF | TGTGCCAGCAGCTTAGAACAGATCTTATATAACAATTCACCCCTCCACTTT | 17 | - | TRBV7-9 | - | TRBJ1-6
CASSFFKSLNYGYTF | TGTGCCAGCAGTTTTTTCAAATCCCTTAACTATGGCTACACCTTC | 15 | few | TRBV12-3/TRBV12-4 | - | TRBJ1-2
CASSFGTGGGNGYTF | TGTGCCAGCAGCTTCGGGACAGGGGGAGGGAATGGCTACACCTTC | 15 | - | TRBV11-2 | TRBD1 | TRBJ1-2
CASWTTTDTQYF | TGTGCCAGTTGGACTACCACAGATACGCAGTATTTT | 12 | many | TRBV7-6 | - | TRBJ2-3
CASSNWDNQETQYF | TGTGCCAGCAGTAACTGGGACAACCAAGAGACCCAGTACTTC | 14 | - | TRBV27 | - | TRBJ2-5
CANSLRTSGGGKFDEQFF | TGTGCCAACAGCCTCCGGACTAGCGGGGGAGGTAAATTCGATGAGCAGTTCTTC | 18 | - | TRBV5-4 | TRBD2 | TRBJ2-1
CASRPPKDRGFNQPQHF | TGTGCCAGCAGACCACCTAAGGACAGGGGGTTCAATCAGCCCCAGCATTTT | 17 | - | TRBV6-5 | TRBD1 | TRBJ1-5
CASSYSSSGGNVLFF | TGTGCCAGCAGTTACTCGTCTAGCGGGGGGAATGTGCTGTTCTTC | 15 | few | TRBV6-5 | TRBD2 | TRBJ2-1
CARRGRDTQYF | TGTGCCAGACGAGGCCGGGATACGCAGTATTTT | 11 | few | TRBV12-3/TRBV12-4 | - | TRBJ2-3
CATSDLSWGARNQPQHF | TGTGCCACCAGTGATTTGAGTTGGGGGGCGCGCAATCAGCCCCAGCATTTT | 17 | - | TRBV24-1 | - | TRBJ1-5
CASSYLQGRTTITDTQYF | TGTGCCAGCAGTTACCTCCAGGGCCGAACTACCATCACAGATACGCAGTATTTT | 18 | - | TRBV6-2/TRBV6-3 | - | TRBJ2-3
CATSRVWTGATNEKLFF | TGTGCCACCAGCAGGGTTTGGACAGGGGCAACTAATGAAAAACTGTTTTTT | 17 | many | TRBV15 | TRBD1 | TRBJ1-4
CATRFQGVVREKLFF | TGTGCCACCAGGTTCCAGGGGGTAGTACGTGAAAAACTGTTTTTT | 15 | - | TRBV15 | TRBD1 | TRBJ1-4
CASGTRLEQYF | TGTGCCAGCGGGACTCGCCTCGAGCAGTACTTC | 11 | many | TRBV7-9 | - | TRBJ2-7
CATTTGIGQPQHF | TGTGCCACTACGACAGGGATAGGTCAGCCCCAGCATTTT | 13 | - | TRBV6-1 | TRBD1 | TRBJ1-5
CASRQTFGVPKGNTEAFF | TGCGCCAGCAGGCAAACCTTTGGGGTCCCTAAGGGGAACACTGAAGCTTTCTTT | 18 | - | TRBV4-1 | - | TRBJ1-1
CASGYRDEQFF | TGTGCCAGCGGTTACAGGGATGAGCAGTTCTTC | 11 | - | TRBV28 | - | TRBJ2-1
CSASLLTGVHFYGYTF | TGCAGTGCTAGTTTGTTGACAGGGGTTCATTTTTATGGCTACACCTTC | 16 | - | TRBV20-1 | TRBD1 | TRBJ1-2
CASSAWDSSNQPQHF | TGCGCCAGCAGCGCCTGGGACAGCAGCAATCAGCCCCAGCATTTT | 15 | - | TRBV5-1 | TRBD1 | TRBJ1-5
CSAPQELEIGLFF | TGCAGTGCTCCCCAGGAGTTAGAAATTGGACTGTTTTTT | 13 | - | TRBV20-1 | - | TRBJ1-4
CSVFGRLTESFTDTQYF | TGCAGCGTTTTTGGCAGACTAACAGAAAGTTTCACAGATACGCAGTATTTT | 17 | - | TRBV29-1 | - | TRBJ2-3
CASSYPKVDRLYTEAFF | TGTGCCAGCAGTTACCCGAAGGTGGACAGACTTTACACTGAAGCTTTCTTT | 17 | few | TRBV6-2/TRBV6-3 | - | TRBJ1-1
CASSQAGGPNYGYTF | TGCGCCAGCAGCCAGGCAGGGGGCCCTAACTATGGCTACACCTTC | 15 | few | TRBV4-3 | TRBD1 | TRBJ1-2
CASSLDQMGTEAFF | TGTGCCAGCAGTTTAGACCAAATGGGGACTGAAGCTTTCTTT | 14 | - | TRBV28 | - | TRBJ1-1
CASSYPRSYQSGQEITFYEQYF | TGTGCCAGCAGTTACCCTCGATCTTACCAATCGGGACAGGAGATCACTTTCTACGAGCAGTACTTC | 22 | few | TRBV6-2/TRBV6-3 | TRBD1 | TRBJ2-7
CASSLLGEYYNEQFF | TGTGCCAGCAGCTTACTCGGGGAGTACTACAATGAGCAGTTCTTC | 15 | - | TRBV5-4 | - | TRBJ2-1
CSALNRHSNQPQHF | TGCAGTGCCCTCAACCGACATAGCAATCAGCCCCAGCATTTT | 14 | - | TRBV20-1 | - | TRBJ1-5
CASTRERGDTGELFF | TGTGCCAGTACGCGGGAGCGGGGGGACACCGGGGAGCTGTTTTTT | 15 | few | TRBV19 | TRBD2 | TRBJ2-2
CASSYSIRPNYGYTF | TGTGCCAGCAGTTACTCGATTCGGCCTAACTATGGCTACACCTTC | 15 | - | TRBV6-2/TRBV6-3 | - | TRBJ1-2
CASSQDWRQGDSPLHF | TGTGCCAGCAGCCAAGATTGGCGACAGGGGGATTCACCCCTCCACTTT | 16 | - | TRBV4-2 | TRBD1 | TRBJ1-6
CASSSLKNTEAFF | TGTGCCAGCAGCTCCCTTAAAAACACTGAAGCTTTCTTT | 13 | many | TRBV7-9 | - | TRBJ1-1
CASSLSFPPLTGVSGELFF | TGTGCCAGCAGTTTATCCTTCCCCCCCCTGACAGGGGTTTCTGGGGAGCTGTTTTTT | 19 | - | TRBV27 | TRBD1 | TRBJ2-2